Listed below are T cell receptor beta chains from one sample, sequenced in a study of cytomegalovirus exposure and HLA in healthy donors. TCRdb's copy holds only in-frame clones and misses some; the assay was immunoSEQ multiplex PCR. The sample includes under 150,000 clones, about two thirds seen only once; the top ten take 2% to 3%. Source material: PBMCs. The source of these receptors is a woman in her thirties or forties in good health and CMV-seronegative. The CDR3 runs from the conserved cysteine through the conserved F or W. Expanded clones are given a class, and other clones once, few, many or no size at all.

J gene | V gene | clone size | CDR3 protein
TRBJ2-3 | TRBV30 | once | CAWSVIGAAGTQYF
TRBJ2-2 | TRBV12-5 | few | CASGLVSGQVFTGELFF
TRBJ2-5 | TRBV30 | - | CAWSVKGARQETQYF
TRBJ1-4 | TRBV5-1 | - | CASSLGGSPGNEKLFF
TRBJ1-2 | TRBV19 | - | CASSRSHRVNGYTF
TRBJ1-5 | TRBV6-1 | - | CASSEGTGEQPQHF
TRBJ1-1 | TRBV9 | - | CASSVATGGPGWNTEAFF
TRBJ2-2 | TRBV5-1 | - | CASSIGTSGGDTGELFF
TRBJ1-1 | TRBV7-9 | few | CASSLLQGSTEAFF
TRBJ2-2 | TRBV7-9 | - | CASSVGQGNTGELFF
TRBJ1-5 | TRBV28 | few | CAIPGLTSNQPQHF
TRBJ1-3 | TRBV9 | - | CASSIRGDDGNTIYF
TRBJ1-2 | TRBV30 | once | CAWSVRAGGQDGYTF
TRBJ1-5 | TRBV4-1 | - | CASSEGGGGNQPQHF
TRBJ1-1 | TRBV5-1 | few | CASSLEGGQSSTEAFF
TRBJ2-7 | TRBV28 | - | CASSSTGLQYF
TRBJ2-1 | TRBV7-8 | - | CASSRKPDSPSYNEQFF